This TCR beta chain was documented in a study of response to subunit inactivated influenza vaccine. Notes on this clonotype: Germline and junction disagree at one end, which may indicate a read error.

CDR3 length: 14 residues. Germline CDR1 and CDR2: SNHLY and FYNNEI. TCRdb itself ran the RT-PCR reads through MiXCR, one entry per CDR3 protein. Of around 530,000 distinct CDR3 sequences in the sample, about 12% were seen once. The TCR was taken from a middle-aged man who received an inactivated influenza vaccine. The sample consisted of PBMCs from blood, taken on the day of vaccination. V and J are TRBV2 and TRBJ2-2; 9 nucleotides match TRBD1. The CDR3 DNA reads as TGTGCCAGCTGTGAGACAGGGGGGACCGGGGAGCTGTTTTTT. Translated: CASCETGGTGELFF. The full variable domain, completed using reference TRBV2 and TRBJ2-2, is EPEVTQTPSHQVTQMGQEVILRCVPISNHLYFYWYRQILGQKVEFLVSFYNNEISEKSEIFDDQFSVERPDGSNFTLKIRSTKLEDSAMYFCASCETGGTGELFFGEGSRLTVL.